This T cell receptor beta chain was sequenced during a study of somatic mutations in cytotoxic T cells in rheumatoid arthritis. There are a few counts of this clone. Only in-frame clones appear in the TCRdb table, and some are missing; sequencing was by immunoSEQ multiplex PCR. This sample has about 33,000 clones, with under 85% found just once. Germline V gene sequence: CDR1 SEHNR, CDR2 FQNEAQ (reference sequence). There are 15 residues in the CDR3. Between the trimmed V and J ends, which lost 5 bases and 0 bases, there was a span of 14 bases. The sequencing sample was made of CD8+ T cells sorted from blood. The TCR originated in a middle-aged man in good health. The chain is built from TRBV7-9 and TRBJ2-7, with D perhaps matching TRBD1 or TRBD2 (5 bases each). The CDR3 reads CASSPRDGSSYEQYF. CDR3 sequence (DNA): TGTGCCAGCAGCCCCCGGGACGGTAGCTCCTACGAGCAGTACTTC.